Here is one T cell receptor (beta chain) with its context. The target antigen is unknown. A single base separates this from a much larger clone, so it may be a read error. Germline V gene lookup returns CDR1 MNHNY and CDR2 SVGAGI (reference sequence). CDR3 size: 15 residues. J was trimmed by 9 bases and V by 5 bases; bases with no gene match: 14. The data were obtained in a study of breast tumors, draining lymph nodes, adjacent tissues. Breast cancer patients provided tissue from their axillary draining lymph nodes. A single record per CDR3 protein comes from TCRdb applying MiXCR to the multiplex PCR reads. The repertoire holds roughly 130,000 distinct CDR3 sequences, with just under 20% as singletons. Study-level results: Tumor and nontumor repertoires were significantly more similar in luminal-like than in basal-like breast cancer. That most tumor T cells come from lymph nodes remained unproven. Data fit most tumor T cells coming from lymph node, expanding in tumor. Tumor TCR diversity was below lymph nodes but above nontumor tissue.

The sequenced sample consisted of axillary lymph node tissue. This chain joins TRBV6-6 and TRBJ2-7; 9 bases map to TRBD1. This TCR came from a female donor with breast cancer. Some clones in this sample may be carry-over from other donors' samples. The CDR3 bases are TGTGCCAGCAGTAGCACCGGGACAGGGTTCCACGGGCAGTACTTC. It codes for CASSSTGTGFHGQYF.